This T cell receptor beta chain came from a study of T-cell reconstitution after alpha-beta-depleted transplantation in children (dated by TCRdb to about 2016). Study-wide context: T-cell immune reconstitution after TCRalphabeta/CD19-depleted allogeneic hematopoietic cell transplantation in children was quantitatively tracked in the study by means of TCR repertoire profiling.

The germline V end is reduced by 4 bases and the J end by 1 base; junction bases left unmatched: 9. The CDR3 runs 16 residues from the cysteine to the phenylalanine. Only the CDR3 portion is preserved as DNA: 48 bases, with reading frame beginning at the first base. This clonotype was picked up a small number of times. Its antigen remains unidentified. No quality values exist for individual bases; no much larger clone is one base distant. Receptor amplification or capture employed PCR. TCRdb shows the sequencer as Illumina HiSeq 2500. To normalize quantification of the TCRbeta repertoire, the TCR libraries were built with molecular barcoding that relied on unique molecular identifiers. TCRdb reprocessed the public reads (quality trimming at Q25 with fastp, clone calling with MiXCR) and kept in-frame beta chains. A single entry per CDR3 protein holds the most common genes and DNA from its merged rows. The sample table shows approximately 420,000 distinct CDR3 sequences, and approximately 11% are seen once. The top ten clonotypes cover roughly 5.1% of the sample.

This clonotype was sampled from a human donor who donated a stem cell graft to a child with acute myeloid leukemia. Material: PBMCs from the stem cell graft donor, obtained from the stem cell graft. Recombination linked TRBV12-3 or TRBV12-4 to TRBJ1-1; TRBD1 fits 7 bases in the junction. The CDR3 is CASSYNTGAPNTEAFF. The DNA sequence follows: TGTGCCAGCAGTTACAACACAGGGGCTCCGAACACTGAAGCTTTCTTT.